This passage covers 25 T cell receptor beta chains from one sample sequenced in a study of beta chain features in type 1 diabetes. The investigators reverse transcribed all of the isolated RNA, so they sequenced expressed TCRB transcripts. Assay used: immunoSEQ multiplex PCR; TCRdb lists only in-frame clones, some missing. The table shows a few hundred thousand clones, with over 13% occurring only once. Material for sequencing was naive CD4+ T cells from blood. The receptors here all came from a woman under 30 in good health.

This clone was seen more than once but under ten times. The CDR3 bases are TGTGCCTGGAGTGTACTCGAAGGGGGCCGTTCGGCCGGGGAGCTGTTTTTT. It codes for CAWSVLEGGRSAGELFF. V and J are TRBV30 and TRBJ2-2; TRBD1 matches at 7 bases. Germline V CDR1 and CDR2: GTSNPN, SVGIG (reference sequence). Germline trimming cut 0 bases from V and 6 bases from J; bases unmatched to any gene: 13. The CDR3 consists of 17 residues.

This clone has only a few counts. V is TRBV9 and J is TRBJ2-2, with D hard to call. Trimming removed 0 bases from V and 4 bases from J, with 13 bases in between. Per the germline V gene, CDR1 is SGDLS and CDR2 is YYNGEE. CDR3 length: 16 amino acids. CDR3 DNA sequence: TGTGCCAGCAGCGTAGTGGGTTCGCCGGGCACCGGGGAGCTGTTTTTT. This gives the protein CASSVVGSPGTGELFF.

In this sample, this clone turned up a few times. The chain carries TRBV6-5 and TRBJ2-7; possibly TRBD2 for D (5 bases). V gave up 2 bases and J gave up 0 bases, with 14 bases separating them. Germline CDR1 MNHEY, CDR2 SVGAGI. There are 16 residues in the CDR3. The CDR3 here is CASSYNVGTSSYEQYF. CDR3 sequence (DNA): TGTGCCAGCAGTTACAACGTGGGTACTAGCTCCTACGAGCAGTACTTC.

This clone was recorded a few times. The chain carries TRBV4-1 and TRBJ2-2, with 8 bases identical to TRBD1. V was clipped by 2 bases and J by 6 bases; unmatched bases: 11. CDR1 and CDR2 from the germline V gene are MGHRA and YSYEKL. This CDR3 is 17 amino acids long. The CDR3 sequence is CASSQSKGQAGSGELFF. The CDR3, as DNA: TGCGCCAGCAGCCAAAGTAAGGGACAGGCGGGATCCGGGGAGCTGTTTTTT.

This clone has only a few counts. Other DNA sequences of this sample code for an identical CDR3. This chain joins TRBV11-2 and TRBJ2-3; no clear D gene. This CDR3 region has 12 residues. The V and J ends lost 5 bases and 2 bases respectively, with 5 bases between them. The germline V gene has CDR1 SGHAT and CDR2 FQNNGV. CDR3: CASSPNTDTQYF. Here the CDR3 DNA reads TGTGCCAGCAGCCCCAACACAGATACGCAGTATTTT.

This clone was counted a few times. In DNA form, the CDR3 reads TGTGCCAGCAGCGTAGCCGGGAGACAGGGGGCCGGGGAGCTGTTTTTT. Translated: CASSVAGRQGAGELFF. The chain couples TRBV9 to TRBJ2-2, with 9 positions matching TRBD1. Germline V gene sequence: CDR1 SGDLS, CDR2 YYNGEE. The CDR3 spans 16 residues. V was clipped by 0 bases and J by 6 bases; unmatched bases: 6. Full variable domain (outside the CDR3, taken from reference TRBV9 and TRBJ2-2): DSGVTQTPKHLITATGQRVTLRCSPRSGDLSVYWYQQSLDQGLQFLIQYYNGEERAKGNILERFSAQQFPDLHSELNLSSLELGDSALYFCASSVAGRQGAGELFFGEGSRLTVL.

This chain uses TRBV6-5 with TRBJ2-4, with D unresolved. The germline V gene has CDR1 MNHEY and CDR2 SVGAGI. There are 14 residues in the CDR3. The V and J ends lost 2 bases and 2 bases respectively, with 7 bases between them. CDR3 amino acids: CASSYGHTKNIQYF. CDR3 coding DNA: TGTGCCAGCAGTTACGGGCATACCAAAAACATTCAGTACTTC.

This clone came up a few times. This chain links TRBV25-1 with TRBJ2-2; maybe TRBD1 (5 bases). V shed 2 bases and J shed 3 bases, with 13 bases lying between them. This CDR3 region has 16 residues. Germline V gene data show CDR1 as MGHDK and CDR2 as SYGVNS. The CDR3 bases are TGTGCCAGCAGTGAACGGGCAGGGATGGACACCGGGGAGCTGTTTTTT. Translating gives CASSERAGMDTGELFF.

This clone has only a few counts. The chain links TRBV7-2 to TRBJ1-1; 10 nucleotides agree with TRBD1. The CDR3 totals 14 residues. The J segment lost 8 bases and the V segment lost 4 bases, leaving 7 bases of the junction unmatched. In germline, CDR1 is SGHTA, CDR2 FQGNSA. In nucleotides, the CDR3 is TGTGCCAGCAGCTCGGACAGGGGGGTTTGGGAAGCTTTCTTT. Its protein is CASSSDRGVWEAFF.

The chain combines TRBV11-2 with TRBJ2-7, with TRBD1 identical over 7 bases. This CDR3 contains 15 residues. The ends lost 5 bases at V and 2 bases at J; junction bases unmatched: 9. Germline lookup yields CDR1 SGHAT and CDR2 FQNNGV. The CDR3 DNA sequence: TGTGCCAGCAGCCCACAGGGGACCACGACCTACGAGCAGTACTTC. Protein product: CASSPQGTTTYEQYF.

The chain carries TRBV6-5 and TRBJ2-7, with 7 positions matching TRBD2. The V gene end was trimmed by 6 bases and the J gene end by 2 bases; junction bases not matched to a gene: 4. Per germline, CDR1 MNHEY and CDR2 SVGAGI. CDR3 size: 13 residues. In DNA, the CDR3 is TGTGCCAGCAGCAAGACTAGCCCCTACGAGCAGTACTTC. It codes for CASSKTSPYEQYF.

This clone was detected a few times. This chain connects TRBV7-9 to TRBJ2-1; 11 bases are shared with TRBD2. The CDR3 is made up of 14 amino acids. Per germline, CDR1 SEHNR and CDR2 FQNEAQ (reference sequence). The ends lost 5 bases at V and 8 bases at J; junction bases unmatched: 5. This CDR3 reads CASSVLAGVDEQFF. DNA for the CDR3: TGTGCCAGCAGCGTACTAGCGGGAGTAGATGAGCAGTTCTTC.

Remarks on this clone: In the same sample, other DNA sequences code for this CDR3. The chain uses TRBV5-1 and TRBJ1-1, with TRBD1 matching over 10 bases. With 4 bases clipped from V and 0 bases from J, the junction kept 3 bases outside the gene matches. The germline V gene has CDR1 SGHRS and CDR2 YFSETQ. This CDR3 contains 15 residues. The CDR3 loop reads CASSPGQGLNTEAFF. The CDR3 DNA reads as TGCGCCAGCAGCCCGGGACAGGGGTTGAACACTGAAGCTTTCTTT. The full variable domain, its missing parts supplied by reference TRBV5-1 and TRBJ1-1, is KAGVTQTPRYLIKTRGQQVTLSCSPISGHRSVSWYQQTPGQGLQFLFEYFSETQRNKGNFPGRFSGRQFSNSRSEMNVSTLELGDSALYLCASSPGQGLNTEAFFGQGTRLTVV.

This clone was seen a few times. The CDR3 DNA is TGTGCCAGCAGCCAAAAGAACCTAGCCTCCTACGAGCAGTACTTC. Translated, it gives CASSQKNLASYEQYF. This sequence joins TRBV14 and TRBJ2-7, with D possibly being TRBD2 (5 bases). The ends were cut back, 2 bases at V and 0 bases at J, with 11 bases in the middle. The CDR3 is 15 residues long. Germline assignment: CDR1 SGHDN and CDR2 FVKESK.

This clone has only a few counts. The chain links TRBV28 to TRBJ1-2; TRBD1 agrees at 7 bases. The CDR3 runs to 14 residues. CDR1 and CDR2 (germline): MDHEN, SYDVKM. V was clipped by 4 bases and J by 4 bases; unmatched bases: 6. The CDR3 DNA sequence: TGTGCCAGCAGTTCTCCACAGGGGACCTATGGCTACACCTTC. This translates into CASSSPQGTYGYTF.

This clone has just a few counts. This chain connects TRBV5-1 to TRBJ2-7, with D perhaps matching TRBD1 (5 bases). The CDR3 contains 13 residues. The germline CDR1 and CDR2 sequences are SGHRS and YFSETQ. Trimming removed 2 bases from V and 7 bases from J, with 13 bases in between. The CDR3 DNA follows: TGCGCCAGCAGCTTCGCAGGGTCGGGTGAGCAGTACTTC. Protein sequence: CASSFAGSGEQYF.

The chain employs TRBV5-1 and TRBJ2-7, with TRBD1 identical over 10 bases. The CDR3 contains 16 residues. Germline CDR1 reads SGHRS; CDR2 reads YFSETQ. V dropped 4 bases and J dropped 4; count of bases not matched to a gene: 11. CDR3 loop: CASSSQTGGGRYEQYF. The DNA of the CDR3 is TGCGCCAGCAGCAGCCAGACAGGGGGCGGACGGTACGAGCAGTACTTC.

The rearrangement joins TRBV18 to TRBJ1-1; D might be TRBD1 (6 bases). Between the trimmed V and J ends, which lost 5 bases and 0 bases, there was a span of 13 bases. CDR3 length: 15 residues. The germline CDR1 and CDR2 sequences are KGHSH and LQKENI. The CDR3 nucleotides read TGTGCCAGCTCAAATATGGGACAACTGAACACTGAAGCTTTCTTT. Protein: CASSNMGQLNTEAFF.

J is TRBJ1-1 and V is TRBV5-4, with TRBD1 identical over 8 bases. The CDR3 contains 16 residues. Germline lookup yields CDR1 SGHNT and CDR2 YYREEE (reference sequence). J gave up 3 bases and V 5 bases, and 12 bases lay outside the gene matches. The CDR3 DNA reads as TGTGCCAGCAGGCGGGGCAGGGGGCGAGGAGACACTGAAGCTTTCTTT. This codes for CASRRGRGRGDTEAFF.

The chain is built from TRBV18 and TRBJ1-2, with a tentative D call TRBD1 (5 bases). Germline V gene sequence: CDR1 KGHSH, CDR2 LQKENI. The CDR3 contains 14 residues. V lost 3 bases, J lost 3 bases, and 11 bases lay in between. The CDR3 loop is CASSPLQVDYGYTF. In DNA, the CDR3 is TGTGCCAGCTCACCTTTACAGGTTGACTATGGCTACACCTTC.

This chain joins TRBV28 and TRBJ2-7; the match to TRBD1 covers 8 bases. After removal of 5 bases from V and 3 bases from J, the junction contained 6 bases not matched to a gene. The CDR3 consists of 14 residues. CDR1 is MDHEN, CDR2 SYDVKM, per germline. CDR3 loop: CASSPSGTGYEQYF. In DNA, the CDR3 is TGTGCCAGCAGTCCCTCCGGGACAGGCTACGAGCAGTACTTC.

The sample holds a few counts of this clone. At the DNA level, this CDR3 is encoded by other sequences in the same sample as well. The genes are TRBV19 and TRBJ2-3, with D maybe TRBD1 (6 bases). Per the germline V gene, CDR1 is LNHDA and CDR2 is SQIVND (reference sequence). The CDR3 sequence is 13 residues long. Trimming took off 6 bases at V and 6 bases at J, with 13 bases between the two ends. CDR3 bases: TGTGCCAGTAGCACGAACAGGGTTGATACGCAGTATTTT. It translates to CASSTNRVDTQYF.

V is TRBV6-5 and J is TRBJ2-1, with 11 bases fitting TRBD1. Germline CDR1 is MNHEY and CDR2 is SVGAGI. There are 16 residues in the CDR3. The J segment lost 8 bases and the V segment lost 2 bases, leaving 8 bases of the junction unmatched. CDR3 protein: CASSYRTGGALDEQFF. In DNA form, the CDR3 reads TGTGCCAGCAGTTACAGGACAGGGGGCGCGTTAGATGAGCAGTTCTTC.

The genes are TRBV4-1 and TRBJ2-1; weak D call: TRBD2 (6 bases). The CDR3 is 16 residues long. Germline CDR1 is MGHRA and CDR2 is YSYEKL. The V end was cut by 4 bases, the J end by 6 bases, with 19 bases between. CDR3 sequence (DNA): TGCGCCAGCAGCCGGAATGGAGGGAGGAGGTTCAATGAGCAGTTCTTC. Translation: CASSRNGGRRFNEQFF.

The CDR3 bases are TGTGCCAGCTCACCAGTTACAGGGTCCAATCAGCCCCAGCATTTT. This gives the protein CASSPVTGSNQPQHF. The J gene is TRBJ1-5, the V gene TRBV18; perhaps TRBD1 as D (6 bases). V lost 2 bases and J 3 bases, leaving 11 bases between the germline ends. The germline CDR1 and CDR2 sequences are KGHSH and LQKENI. The CDR3 runs to 15 residues.